Following are 10 T cell receptor beta chains from one sample sequenced in a study of blood T cell repertoires in COVID-19 (TCRdb year 2020). Library preparation employed the immunoSEQ multiplex PCR assay. The clones in this table, taken by TCRdb from immuneACCESS, are in-frame only. Not every clone is retained; where verified, under half of the shortfall comes from an unresolved V gene, and the cause of the rest is unknown. This sample gives roughly 240,000 clones in total; roughly four fifths of them show up just once. Together, the top ten hold 4.7% of the sample. The sequencing sample was made of peripheral blood. These receptors were taken from a woman between 70 and 85 years old with acute or convalescent COVID-19.

V is TRBV19 and J is TRBJ1-2, with 7 positions matching TRBD1. V shed 5 bases, J shed 7 bases, and the junction held 4 bases outside the gene matches. CDR1 is LNHDA, CDR2 SQIVND, per germline (reference sequence). The CDR3 is made up of 12 amino acids. The DNA of the CDR3 is TGTGCCAGTAGTGTTGGACAGGCTGGCTACACCTTC. This translates into CASSVGQAGYTF. The entire variable domain, with the rest obtained from reference TRBV19 and TRBJ1-2, is as follows: DGGITQSPKYLFRKEGQNVTLSCEQNLNHDAMYWYRQDPGQGLRLIYYSQIVNDFQKGDIAEGYSVSREKKESFPLTVTSAQKNPTAFYLCASSVGQAGYTFGSGTRLTVV.

V gene TRBV4-3 combines with J gene TRBJ1-5, with 8 nucleotides matching TRBD1. This CDR3 region has 15 residues. Germline values: CDR1 LGHNA, CDR2 YSLEER. The V and J ends lost 4 bases and 6 bases, in that order; junction bases with no gene match: 8. DNA for the CDR3: TGCGCCAGCAGCCCAAGCAGGGGGCCCGGTCAGCCCCAGCATTTT. Translated, it gives CASSPSRGPGQPQHF.

This clone appeared once. The genes are TRBV7-2 and TRBJ1-2; 7 bases match TRBD1. Germline V gene sequence: CDR1 SGHTA, CDR2 FQGNSA. V was pared by 5 bases and J by 4 bases, with 10 bases of the junction left unmatched. The CDR3 runs 15 residues. As DNA, the CDR3 is TGTGCCAGCAGCCCCCGCCCGACAGGGAGCTATGGCTACACCTTC. Translating gives CASSPRPTGSYGYTF.

This clone appeared a single time. The CDR3 here is CASSREYEQFF. The CDR3 bases are TGTGCCAGCAGTCGGGAGTATGAGCAGTTCTTC. This rearrangement joins TRBV6-2 or TRBV6-3 to TRBJ2-1, with a possible D match to TRBD2 (6 bases). The CDR3 is 11 residues long. V lost 5 bases, J lost 8 bases, and 7 bases lay in between. From germline, CDR1 is MNHEY and CDR2 SVGEGT.

The chain links TRBV4-3 to TRBJ1-5, with a tentative D call TRBD1 (6 bases). The germline CDR1 and CDR2 sequences are LGHNA and YSLEER. Trimming cost V 0 bases and J 3 bases, with 12 bases left between them. The CDR3 has 16 residues. The CDR3 sequence: CASSQEYGQFNQPQHF. DNA of the CDR3: TGCGCCAGCAGCCAAGAATACGGACAGTTCAATCAGCCCCAGCATTTT.

In DNA, the CDR3 is TGTGCCAGCAGCTCTGGGCGGGAGTACCAAGAGACCCAGTACTTC. Its translation is CASSSGREYQETQYF. The chain couples TRBV5-4 to TRBJ2-5; 7 bases match TRBD2. Germline values: CDR1 SGHNT, CDR2 YYREEE (reference sequence). J lost 0 bases, V lost 3 bases, and 5 bases had no gene match. This CDR3 comprises 15 residues. Combining the CDR3 with reference TRBV5-4 and TRBJ2-5 gives the whole variable domain ETGVTQSPTHLIKTRGQQVTLRCSSQSGHNTVSWYQQALGQGPQFIFQYYREEENGRGNFPPRFSGLQFPNYSSELNVNALELDDSALYLCASSSGREYQETQYFGPGTRLLVL.

This rearrangement joins TRBV27 to TRBJ1-1; D is possibly TRBD1 (5 bases). Germline loops: CDR1 MNHEY, CDR2 SMNVEV (reference sequence). The CDR3 sequence is 13 residues long. V was trimmed by 0 bases and J by 7 bases, leaving 9 bases between them. In DNA, the CDR3 is TGTGCCAGCAGTTTATCGGGGCCAGATGAAGCTTTCTTT. It specifies CASSLSGPDEAFF.

This clone was seen once. The rearrangement uses TRBV6-1 and TRBJ2-7; 7 positions agree with TRBD1. The CDR3 consists of 17 residues. V trimming: 3 bases; J trimming: 6 bases; junction bases outside the gene matches: 17. Per germline, CDR1 MNHNS and CDR2 SASEGT. CDR3 nucleotide sequence: TGTGCCAGCAGTGATTTGGGCCGGGACAGTGTATCGGGCGAGCAGTACTTC. Translation: CASSDLGRDSVSGEQYF.

The chain joins TRBV12-3 or TRBV12-4 to TRBJ1-2, with D possibly TRBD1 on 6 matching bases. Trimming took off 6 bases at V and 6 bases at J, with 11 bases between the two ends. The length of the CDR3 is 12 residues. The CDR3 loop reads CASSQTGDGYTF. The CDR3 DNA sequence: TGTGCCAGCAGCCAGACAGGAGATGGCTACACCTTC.

This clone was seen a single time. V and J are TRBV6-5 and TRBJ1-5; D call uncertain. The CDR3 consists of 13 residues. V lost 1 base and J 5 bases, leaving 6 bases between the germline ends. Germline CDR1 is MNHEY and CDR2 is SVGAGI. CDR3 sequence reads: CASSYLADQPQHF. The CDR3 nucleotides are TGTGCCAGCAGTTACTTGGCAGATCAGCCCCAGCATTTT.